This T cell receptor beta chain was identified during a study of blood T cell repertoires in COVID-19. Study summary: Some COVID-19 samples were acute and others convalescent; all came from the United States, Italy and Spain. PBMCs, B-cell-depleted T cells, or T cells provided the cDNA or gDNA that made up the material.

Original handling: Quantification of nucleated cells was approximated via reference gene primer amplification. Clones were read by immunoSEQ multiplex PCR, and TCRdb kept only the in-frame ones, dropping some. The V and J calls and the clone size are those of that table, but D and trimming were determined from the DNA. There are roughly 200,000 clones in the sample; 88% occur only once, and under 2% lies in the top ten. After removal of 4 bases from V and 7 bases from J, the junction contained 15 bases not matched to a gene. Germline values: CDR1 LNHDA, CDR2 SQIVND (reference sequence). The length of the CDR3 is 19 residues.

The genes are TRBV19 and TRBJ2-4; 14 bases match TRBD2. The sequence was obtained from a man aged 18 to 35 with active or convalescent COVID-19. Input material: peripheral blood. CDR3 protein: CASSTGLAGGLKSSNIQYF. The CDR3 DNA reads TGTGCCAGTAGTACTGGACTAGCGGGAGGTTTGAAGTCAAGTAACATTCAGTACTTC. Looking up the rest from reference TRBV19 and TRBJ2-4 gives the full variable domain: DGGITQSPKYLFRKEGQNVTLSCEQNLNHDAMYWYRQDPGQGLRLIYYSQIVNDFQKGDIAEGYSVSREKKESFPLTVTSAQKNPTAFYLCASSTGLAGGLKSSNIQYFGAGTRLSVL.